The rows below give T cell receptor beta chains drawn from one sample of a study of blood T cell repertoires in COVID-19. Using immunoSEQ multiplex PCR, the repertoire was profiled, and TCRdb retains in-frame clones only, with some absent. The sample lists roughly 450,000 clones, 80% to 95% seen once, with roughly 0.66% in the top ten. The material sequenced was PBMCs or T cells enriched from blood (not recorded which). These receptors originate from a man younger than 35 who had recovered from COVID-19. The CDR3 runs from the conserved cysteine through the conserved F or W. The D gene is left open where the match is weak. Clone sizes are given selectively: once, few, many, or a class where the clone is expanded.

V	D	size	J	CDR3	DNA
TRBV11-2	-	once	TRBJ1-1	CASSLAGKKLNTEAFF	TGTGCCAGCAGCTTAGCGGGAAAGAAACTGAACACTGAAGCTTTCTTT
TRBV5-1	TRBD2	-	TRBJ2-7	CASSSSGRTYEQYF	TGCGCCAGCAGCTCGAGCGGGAGGACCTACGAGCAGTACTTC
TRBV9	-	-	TRBJ2-7	CASSARPSAGAVEQYF	TGTGCCAGCAGCGCAAGACCGTCGGCAGGGGCGGTCGAGCAGTACTTC
TRBV4-1	-	-	TRBJ1-1	CASSQGRAAEAFF	TGCGCCAGCAGCCAAGGCAGGGCAGCTGAAGCTTTCTTT
TRBV15	-	-	TRBJ2-1	CATSRVGRDYNEQFF	TGTGCCACCAGCAGAGTAGGCAGGGACTACAATGAGCAGTTCTTC
TRBV7-3	TRBD1	-	TRBJ1-6	CASSSGQGDSPLHF	TGTGCCAGCAGCTCCGGACAGGGGGACTCACCCCTCCACTTT
TRBV10-3	TRBD1	-	TRBJ1-2	CAISDSGTGPKTYGYTF	TGTGCCATCAGTGATTCCGGGACAGGCCCGAAGACGTATGGCTACACCTTC
TRBV7-9	TRBD1	-	TRBJ2-7	CASSPGTGTYEQYF	TGTGCCAGCAGCCCCGGGACAGGTACCTACGAGCAGTACTTC
TRBV29-1	-	few	TRBJ1-1	CSVPPGAGNTEAFF	TGCAGCGTCCCCCCAGGGGCAGGGAACACTGAAGCTTTCTTT
TRBV19	-	-	TRBJ1-1	CASSMPGHLNTEAFF	TGTGCCAGTAGTATGCCGGGACACTTAAACACTGAAGCTTTCTTT
TRBV19	TRBD2	-	TRBJ2-2	CASSPGLEIGELFF	TGTGCCAGTAGCCCGGGACTAGAAATCGGGGAGCTGTTTTTT
TRBV5-6	-	-	TRBJ2-1	CASSPLGARNEQFF	TGTGCCAGCAGCCCTTTAGGGGCGCGGAATGAGCAGTTCTTC
TRBV3-1/TRBV3-2	TRBD2	-	TRBJ2-4	CASSQVALAGVGF	TGTGCCAGCAGCCAAGTCGCACTAGCGGGAGTAGGCTTC
TRBV14	-	-	TRBJ1-1	CASSQLGTKNTEAFF	TGTGCCAGCAGCCAATTGGGGACAAAGAACACTGAAGCTTTCTTT
TRBV2	TRBD2	few	TRBJ2-2	CASMDGRAVGELFF	TGTGCCAGCATGGACGGGAGGGCCGTCGGGGAGCTGTTTTTT
TRBV19	TRBD1	-	TRBJ1-5	CASSIRLNRGNQPQHF	TGTGCCAGTAGTATCCGACTCAACAGGGGTAATCAGCCCCAGCATTTT
TRBV5-1	-	-	TRBJ1-5	CASSFSGEQPQHF	TGCGCCAGCAGCTTCTCAGGGGAGCAGCCCCAGCATTTT
TRBV19	-	-	TRBJ1-5	CASRDSGYNQPQHF	TGTGCCAGTAGGGACAGTGGATACAATCAGCCCCAGCATTTT
TRBV5-1	TRBD1	-	TRBJ2-3	CASSPEGTGSTDTQYF	TGCGCCAGCAGCCCGGAGGGGACAGGGAGCACAGATACGCAGTATTTT
TRBV10-3	TRBD1	-	TRBJ1-6	CAIRPDRVISPLHF	TGTGCCATCAGGCCCGACAGGGTGATTTCACCCCTCCACTTT
TRBV5-1	TRBD1	-	TRBJ2-6	CASSAGQGLPSGANVLTF	TGCGCCAGCAGCGCGGGACAGGGCCTACCCTCTGGGGCCAACGTCCTGACTTTC
TRBV6-5	-	-	TRBJ2-1	CASATRDWADEQFF	TGTGCCAGCGCTACCCGGGACTGGGCGGATGAGCAGTTCTTC
TRBV7-8	-	-	TRBJ1-1	CASSPEGFTEAFF	TGTGCCAGCAGCCCCGAGGGTTTCACTGAAGCTTTCTTT
TRBV11-3	TRBD1	-	TRBJ1-4	CASSLRQGGGEKLFF	TGTGCCAGCAGCTTAAGACAGGGAGGCGGTGAAAAACTGTTTTTT
TRBV4-1	-	-	TRBJ2-6	CAARGWVTGANVLTF	TGCGCCGCACGAGGGTGGGTCACTGGGGCCAACGTCCTGACTTTC
TRBV7-9	-	-	TRBJ1-1	CASSPGWGNTEAFF	TGTGCCAGCAGCCCGGGATGGGGGAACACTGAAGCTTTCTTT
TRBV6-1	TRBD1	few	TRBJ1-1	CASSERGTGTLGTEAFF	TGTGCCAGCAGTGAAAGGGGGACAGGGACTTTGGGCACTGAAGCTTTCTTT
TRBV11-2	-	once	TRBJ2-7	CASSLTTGEQYF	TGTGCCAGCAGCTTAACGACAGGCGAGCAGTACTTC
TRBV18	TRBD2	-	TRBJ2-1	CASSPWGRGYNEQFF	TGTGCCAGCTCACCGTGGGGGAGGGGTTACAATGAGCAGTTCTTC
TRBV24-1	-	-	TRBJ2-1	CATSERAMFNEQFF	TGTGCCACCAGTGAGAGGGCGATGTTTAATGAGCAGTTCTTC
TRBV6-5	TRBD2	-	TRBJ2-3	CASILAGGTDTQYF	TGTGCCAGCATCCTCGCGGGGGGCACAGATACGCAGTATTTT